Below are 21 T cell receptor beta chains sequenced from a single sample in a study of shared clonotypes between healthy human individuals. Naive CD8 cells comprised CD45RO-negative, CCR7-positively selected cells, excluding terminally differentiated effector memory CD45RA+ cells. TCRdb's table, derived via immunoSEQ multiplex PCR, lists solely in-frame clones and lacks some. The sample holds hundreds of thousands of clones, 95% to 96% seen once. Sequencing was carried out using naive CD8+ T cells sorted from blood. The origin of the receptors is a woman in her 30s in good health.

Here the CDR3 DNA reads TGTGCCAGTAGTATGGGGACAGGGTATGGCTACACCTTC. This encodes CASSMGTGYGYTF. This sequence joins TRBV19 and TRBJ1-2; 9 positions agree with TRBD1. The trim removed 3 bases at V and 5 bases at J, leaving 1 base unmatched. Germline V gene sequence: CDR1 LNHDA, CDR2 SQIVND (reference sequence). The CDR3 sequence is 13 residues long.

The chain uses TRBV5-6 and TRBJ2-7, with 10 bases that match TRBD1. The CDR3 has 17 residues. V lost 4 bases, J lost 6 bases, and 16 bases stayed unmatched. The germline CDR1 and CDR2 sequences are SGHDT and YYEEEE. The CDR3 loop reads CASSRITPRTGGGEQYF. The DNA for the CDR3 is TGTGCCAGCAGCCGAATTACCCCTAGGACAGGGGGAGGCGAGCAGTACTTC.

The chain links TRBV6-1 to TRBJ2-3; D is perhaps TRBD1 (5 bases). V lost 2 bases and J 1 base, leaving 13 bases between the germline ends. The length of the CDR3 is 16 residues. Germline V lookup: CDR1 MNHNS, CDR2 SASEGT. The CDR3 bases are TGTGCCAGCAGTGAATGGGGCAGGGCCCGCACAGATACGCAGTATTTT. Translated, it gives CASSEWGRARTDTQYF.

The chain has TRBV6-5 and TRBJ1-5; D might be TRBD1 (6 bases). The CDR3 totals 15 residues. V was shortened by 10 bases and J by 1 base, with 17 bases between the two germline ends. CDR1 and CDR2 from the germline V gene are MNHEY and SVGAGI. CDR3 amino acids: CATRPGQMSNQPQHF. Written as DNA, the CDR3 is TGTGCCACCCGTCCAGGACAGATGAGCAATCAGCCCCAGCATTTT.

About this clone: The sample carries other DNA sequences with the same CDR3. V usage is TRBV27 and J usage is TRBJ2-7, with D perhaps TRBD1 or TRBD2 (5 bases each). The CDR3 runs 14 residues. From germline, CDR1 is MNHEY and CDR2 SMNVEV (reference sequence). V lost 6 bases to trimming and J lost 0 bases, with 12 bases between them. CDR3 residues: CASSPGTASYEQYF. The CDR3 nucleotides are TGTGCCAGCAGCCCCGGGACGGCCTCCTACGAGCAGTACTTC.

For this clone: At the DNA level, this CDR3 is encoded by other sequences in the same sample as well. The chain combines TRBV11-2 with TRBJ2-7; unclear D gene. The V and J ends lost 3 bases and 3 bases respectively, with 6 bases between them. Germline V gene sequence: CDR1 SGHAT, CDR2 FQNNGV. CDR3 length equals 12 residues. The CDR3 spells CASSFGSYEQYF. For the CDR3, the DNA is TGTGCCAGCAGCTTTGGCAGCTACGAGCAGTACTTC.

The chain couples TRBV4-1 to TRBJ1-2; D may be TRBD1 (5 bases). The CDR3 runs 13 residues. V lost 2 bases, J lost 8 bases, and 12 bases lay in between. The germline V gene has CDR1 MGHRA and CDR2 YSYEKL. In DNA, the CDR3 is TGCGCCAGCAGCCAAAACGGGGGTGGGGGCTACACCTTC. Its translation is CASSQNGGGGYTF.

The chain is built from TRBV4-1 and TRBJ1-5; D not resolved. V dropped 0 bases and J dropped 3 bases, with 9 bases sitting between them. CDR1 and CDR2 (germline): MGHRA, YSYEKL. The CDR3 sequence is 15 residues long. In DNA form, the CDR3 reads TGCGCCAGCAGCCAAGAGGGGTCTTACAATCAGCCCCAGCATTTT. This sequence encodes CASSQEGSYNQPQHF.

The V and J genes are TRBV20-1 and TRBJ2-7; D ambiguous. CDR1 and CDR2 from the germline V gene are DFQATT and SNEGSKA (reference sequence). Trimming left V 4 bases short and J 11 bases short, with 6 bases between. The CDR3 extends over 8 amino acids. CDR3 in amino acids: CSATCKYF. DNA of the CDR3: TGCAGTGCTACCTGTAAGTACTTC.

This rearrangement joins TRBV28 to TRBJ2-7; D might be TRBD1 (8 bases). Trimming stripped 3 bases from V and 5 bases from J, with 17 bases between. The CDR3 consists of 15 residues. Germline V gives CDR1 MDHEN, CDR2 SYDVKM. CDR3: CASSFPGQGGHEQYF. For the CDR3, the DNA is TGTGCCAGCAGTTTCCCCGGACAGGGAGGGCACGAGCAGTACTTC.

The chain couples TRBV6-1 to TRBJ2-2; D is uncertain. From germline, CDR1 is MNHNS and CDR2 SASEGT. This CDR3 comprises 11 residues. The V end was cut by 1 base, the J end by 7 bases, with 1 base between. The CDR3 loop is CASSEDGELFF. The CDR3 region has the DNA TGTGCCAGCAGTGAAGACGGGGAGCTGTTTTTT.

The J gene is TRBJ2-1, the V gene TRBV7-9, with D maybe TRBD2 (6 bases). Trimming removed 4 bases at V and 1 base at J, with 14 bases between. This CDR3 is 16 amino acids long. Germline V gene lookup returns CDR1 SEHNR and CDR2 FQNEAQ (reference sequence). The CDR3 loop is CASSSQGGGSYNEQFF. In DNA, the CDR3 is TGTGCCAGCAGCTCCCAGGGAGGCGGGTCCTACAATGAGCAGTTCTTC.

The count of this clone is one. The chain is built from TRBV19 and TRBJ2-1; either TRBD1 or TRBD2 may supply D (6 bases each). Germline CDR1 and CDR2: LNHDA and SQIVND (reference sequence). The CDR3 consists of 13 residues. V was shortened by 5 bases and J by 7 bases, with 12 bases between the two germline ends. The CDR3 loop is CASSARGGNEQFF. The CDR3 region has the DNA TGTGCCAGTAGTGCCAGAGGGGGGAATGAGCAGTTCTTC.

The rearrangement joins TRBV18 to TRBJ2-7; D tentatively reads TRBD1 or TRBD2 (7 bases each). Germline CDR1 and CDR2: KGHSH and LQKENI. The V and J ends lost 2 bases and 1 base respectively, with 12 bases between them. This CDR3 comprises 15 residues. As DNA, the CDR3 is TGTGCCAGCTCACCAAGCGGGACAGTATCCTACGAGCAGTACTTC. Protein: CASSPSGTVSYEQYF.

The chain couples TRBV11-1 to TRBJ2-2, with 7 bases matching TRBD1. This CDR3 comprises 15 residues. Germline assignment: CDR1 SGHAT and CDR2 FQDESV (reference sequence). After removal of 5 bases from V and 3 bases from J, the junction contained 6 bases not matched to a gene. CDR3 residues: CASSAGTVDTGELFF. The CDR3 nucleotides read TGTGCCAGCAGCGCCGGGACAGTGGACACCGGGGAGCTGTTTTTT.

The chain couples TRBV28 to TRBJ1-4, with D hard to call. Trimming cost V 3 bases and J 0 bases, with 8 bases left between them. CDR1 MDHEN and CDR2 SYDVKM come from the germline V gene. CDR3 size: 15 residues. CDR3 sequence reads: CASSLAHPTNEKLFF. The CDR3 region has the DNA TGTGCCAGCAGTTTGGCTCATCCAACTAATGAAAAACTGTTTTTT.

This chain links TRBV19 with TRBJ2-7; TRBD1 agrees at 9 bases. This CDR3 comprises 14 residues. Germline loops: CDR1 LNHDA, CDR2 SQIVND (reference sequence). After removal of 5 bases from V and 3 bases from J, the junction contained 5 bases not matched to a gene. CDR3: CASSETGGLYEQYF. The CDR3 DNA reads TGTGCCAGTAGTGAGACAGGGGGGCTCTACGAGCAGTACTTC.

This chain joins TRBV27 and TRBJ2-1; 7 bases agree with TRBD2. The J segment lost 5 bases and the V segment lost 1 base, leaving 11 bases of the junction unmatched. Germline V gene sequence: CDR1 MNHEY, CDR2 SMNVEV (reference sequence). The CDR3 has 17 residues. The CDR3 bases are TGTGCCAGCAGTTTATTAAGCTGGGCGGGAGTTGACAATGAGCAGTTCTTC. Translating gives CASSLLSWAGVDNEQFF.

In DNA form, the CDR3 reads TGCAGCGTTGCAGGCAGGGCCTACGAGCAGTACTTC. Translating it yields CSVAGRAYEQYF. The chain employs TRBV29-1 and TRBJ2-7, with D possibly TRBD1 on 5 matching bases. Looked up from germline, CDR1 is SQVTM and CDR2 is ANQGSEA. This CDR3 comprises 12 residues. V lost 4 bases, J lost 2 bases, and 9 bases lay in between.

This clone was seen a single time. The V call is TRBV29-1, the J call TRBJ2-7, with D possibly TRBD2 on 6 matching bases. The CDR3 consists of 12 residues. Trimming shortened V by 7 bases and J by 3 bases, and 13 bases separated the two germline ends. Germline assignment: CDR1 SQVTM and CDR2 ANQGSEA. In nucleotides, the CDR3 is TGCAGCGGGATGGGGGGATACTACGAGCAGTACTTC. Protein sequence: CSGMGGYYEQYF.

This chain joins TRBV10-3 and TRBJ2-1; 7 bases line up with TRBD1. The junction had 5 bases not matched to a gene; V was cut back by 6 bases and J by 6 bases. In germline, CDR1 is ENHRY, CDR2 SYGVKD. The CDR3 is 13 residues long. The CDR3 spells CAISRTGSNEQFF. The CDR3 DNA reads TGTGCCATCAGCCGGACAGGCTCCAATGAGCAGTTCTTC.